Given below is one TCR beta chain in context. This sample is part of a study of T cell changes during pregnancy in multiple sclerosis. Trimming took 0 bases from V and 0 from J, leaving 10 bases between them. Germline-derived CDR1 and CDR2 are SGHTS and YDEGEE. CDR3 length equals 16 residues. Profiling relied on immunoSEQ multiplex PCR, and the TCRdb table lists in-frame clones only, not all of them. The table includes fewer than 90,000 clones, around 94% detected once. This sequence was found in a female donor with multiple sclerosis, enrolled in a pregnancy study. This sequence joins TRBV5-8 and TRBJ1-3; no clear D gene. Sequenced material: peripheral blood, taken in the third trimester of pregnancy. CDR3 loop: CASSLGAQRSGNTIYF. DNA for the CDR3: TGTGCCAGCAGCTTGGGTGCTCAGCGCTCTGGAAACACCATATATTTT.